The subject of this entry is one TCR beta chain. Its antigen is not known. The sample is drawn from a study of early T cells in non-severe SARS-CoV-2 infection. Overall study: The sequenced material was bulk RNA from unsorted whole blood, and its chains were unpaired. The study's findings and limits: Matching with VDJdb favored anti-spike CD8 responses (missing private and CD4 specificities).

Looked up from germline, CDR1 is MDHEN and CDR2 is SYDVKM. This CDR3 is built from 12 residues. V lost 3 bases to trimming and J lost 9 bases, with 9 bases between them. MiXCR, applied by TCRdb to the 5' RACE reads, yields one record per CDR3 protein. Of tens of thousands of distinct CDR3 sequences listed, around 12% are singletons. This TCR was recovered from an adult who was a healthcare worker with PCR-confirmed SARS-CoV-2 infection or an uninfected control (not recorded which). The chain links TRBV28 to TRBJ1-5; D is undetermined. The sequencing input was whole blood. The CDR3: CASSFLLGPQHF. For the CDR3, the DNA is TGTGCCAGCAGTTTCCTCCTAGGGCCCCAGCATTTT.